These 3 T cell receptor beta chains were sequenced from one sample in a study of cytomegalovirus exposure and HLA in healthy donors. A multiplex PCR was run with 60 Vbeta primers and 13 Jbeta primers. The protocol was immunoSEQ multiplex PCR, while the TCRdb copy is restricted to in-frame clones and leaves out a portion. Found here are 100,000 to 150,000 clones, 17% of them singletons; the top ten hold roughly 2.7%. Sequencing was done on a sample of PBMCs. Source of these receptors: a female donor in good health and CMV-seropositive.

As regards this clone: In the same sample, other DNA sequences code for this CDR3. V usage is TRBV5-1 and J usage is TRBJ2-1, with TRBD2 as a possible D gene (6 bases). Germline loops: CDR1 SGHRS, CDR2 YFSETQ. This CDR3 is 15 amino acids long. V was trimmed by 0 bases and J by 2 bases, leaving 9 bases between them. DNA for the CDR3: TGCGCCAGCAGCTTGGTGGGGGGAGCCTACAATGAGCAGTTCTTC. Translating it yields CASSLVGGAYNEQFF. Full variable domain (outside the CDR3, taken from reference TRBV5-1 and TRBJ2-1): KAGVTQTPRYLIKTRGQQVTLSCSPISGHRSVSWYQQTPGQGLQFLFEYFSETQRNKGNFPGRFSGRQFSNSRSEMNVSTLELGDSALYLCASSLVGGAYNEQFFGPGTRLTVL.

This clone has only a few counts. This rearrangement joins TRBV7-6 to TRBJ2-3, with TRBD2 as a possible D gene (5 bases). This CDR3 region has 15 residues. Germline CDR1 is SGHVS and CDR2 is FNYEAQ. CDR3 coding DNA: TGTGCTAGTCAACCGGGATTTGGGAACACAGATACGCAGTATTTT. Protein product: CASQPGFGNTDTQYF.

This clone was seen more than once but under ten times. V and J are TRBV27 and TRBJ1-1; 8 bases are shared with TRBD1. The ends lost 3 bases at V and 2 bases at J; junction bases unmatched: 2. CDR3 length: 14 residues. Germline V gene sequence: CDR1 MNHEY, CDR2 SMNVEV (reference sequence). The CDR3 loop reads CASSFGQGNTEAFF. The CDR3 bases are TGTGCCAGCAGTTTCGGACAGGGAAACACTGAAGCTTTCTTT.